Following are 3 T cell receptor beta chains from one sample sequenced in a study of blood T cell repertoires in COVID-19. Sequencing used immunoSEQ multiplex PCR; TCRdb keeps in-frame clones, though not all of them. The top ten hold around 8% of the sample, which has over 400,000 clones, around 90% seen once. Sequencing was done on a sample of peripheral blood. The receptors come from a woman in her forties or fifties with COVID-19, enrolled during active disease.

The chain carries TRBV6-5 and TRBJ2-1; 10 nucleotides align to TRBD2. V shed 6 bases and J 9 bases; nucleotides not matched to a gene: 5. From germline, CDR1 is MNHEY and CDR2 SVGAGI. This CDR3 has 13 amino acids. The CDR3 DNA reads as TGTGCCAGCAGGACTAGCGGGTTGTCTGAGCAGTTCTTC. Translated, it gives CASRTSGLSEQFF.

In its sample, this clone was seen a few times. This chain's CDR3 is CASSRQGSGANVLTF. CDR3 nucleotides: TGTGCCAGCAGTCGACAGGGCTCTGGGGCCAACGTCCTGACTTTC. J is TRBJ2-6 and V is TRBV27; TRBD1 matches 7 bases. The CDR3 sequence is 15 residues long. V lost 5 bases, J lost 0 bases, and 1 base stayed unmatched. Per germline, CDR1 MNHEY and CDR2 SMNVEV (reference sequence).

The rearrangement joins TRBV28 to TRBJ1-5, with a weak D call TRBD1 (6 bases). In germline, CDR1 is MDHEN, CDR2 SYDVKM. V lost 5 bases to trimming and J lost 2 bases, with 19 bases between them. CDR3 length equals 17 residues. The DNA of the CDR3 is TGTGCCAGCAGTGGGGGGCGGGAGGCGGCAGGCAATCAGCCCCAGCATTTT. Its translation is CASSGGREAAGNQPQHF.